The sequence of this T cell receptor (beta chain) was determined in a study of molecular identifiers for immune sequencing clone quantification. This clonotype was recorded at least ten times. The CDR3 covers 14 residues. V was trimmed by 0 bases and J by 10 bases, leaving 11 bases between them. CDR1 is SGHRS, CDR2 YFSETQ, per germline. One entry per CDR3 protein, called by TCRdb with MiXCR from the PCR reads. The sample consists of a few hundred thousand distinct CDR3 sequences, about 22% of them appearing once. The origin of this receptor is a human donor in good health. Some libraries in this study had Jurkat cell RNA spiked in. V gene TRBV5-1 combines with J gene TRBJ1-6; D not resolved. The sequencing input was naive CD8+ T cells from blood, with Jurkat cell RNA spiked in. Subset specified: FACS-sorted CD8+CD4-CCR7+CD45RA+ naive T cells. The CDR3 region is CASSLDRFGSPLHF. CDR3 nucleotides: TGCGCCAGCAGCTTGGACAGATTTGGATCACCCCTCCACTTT.